Listed below are T cell receptor beta chains from one sample, sequenced in a study of beta chain features in type 1 diabetes. Clones were read by immunoSEQ multiplex PCR, and TCRdb kept only the in-frame ones, dropping some. The table lists almost 350,000 clones, roughly a fifth of them singletons. Source material: naive CD4+ T cells from blood. These TCRs come from a woman younger than 35 in good health. Each CDR3 is given with its conserved first and last residue. Fields, in order: D gene, J gene, clone size, V gene, CDR3 protein, CDR3 DNA. The D gene is left open where the match is weak. The listing skips clone size in some rows; elsewhere it reads once, few, many or a size class.

D gene: TRBD1
J gene: TRBJ1-5
clone size: NA
V gene: TRBV19
CDR3 protein: CASHGQDQPQHF
CDR3 DNA: TGTGCCAGTCATGGACAGGATCAGCCCCAGCATTTT

D gene: NA
J gene: TRBJ2-7
clone size: NA
V gene: TRBV7-9
CDR3 protein: CASSSRAQGAYEQYF
CDR3 DNA: TGTGCCAGCAGCTCCAGGGCCCAGGGTGCCTACGAGCAGTACTTC

D gene: TRBD1
J gene: TRBJ2-5
clone size: NA
V gene: TRBV5-1
CDR3 protein: CASSLGGTGGQETQYF
CDR3 DNA: TGCGCCAGCAGCTTGGGTGGGACAGGGGGTCAAGAGACCCAGTACTTC

D gene: TRBD2
J gene: TRBJ2-2
clone size: NA
V gene: TRBV2
CDR3 protein: CASSSRGLEAGELFF
CDR3 DNA: TGTGCCAGCAGTTCCCGGGGACTAGAGGCCGGGGAGCTGTTTTTT

D gene: TRBD1
J gene: TRBJ2-6
clone size: few
V gene: TRBV5-1
CDR3 protein: CASAGTGGSGANVLTF
CDR3 DNA: TGCGCCAGCGCCGGGACAGGGGGCTCTGGGGCCAACGTCCTGACTTTC

D gene: NA
J gene: TRBJ1-2
clone size: NA
V gene: TRBV4-2
CDR3 protein: CASSQVKGDYGYTF
CDR3 DNA: TGTGCCAGCAGCCAAGTCAAAGGAGACTATGGCTACACCTTC

D gene: TRBD2
J gene: TRBJ2-3
clone size: NA
V gene: TRBV27
CDR3 protein: CASSQSGLAGPDTQYF
CDR3 DNA: TGTGCCAGCAGCCAATCGGGACTAGCGGGGCCAGATACGCAGTATTTT

D gene: TRBD2
J gene: TRBJ2-1
clone size: NA
V gene: TRBV4-3
CDR3 protein: CASSQDEQRGGPYNEQFF
CDR3 DNA: TGCGCCAGCAGCCAAGATGAACAGCGGGGGGGCCCCTACAATGAGCAGTTCTTC

D gene: NA
J gene: TRBJ1-5
clone size: NA
V gene: TRBV30
CDR3 protein: CAWSRSSNQPQHF
CDR3 DNA: TGTGCCTGGAGTAGGAGTAGCAATCAGCCCCAGCATTTT

D gene: TRBD2
J gene: TRBJ2-4
clone size: NA
V gene: TRBV30
CDR3 protein: CAWGGGGSIQYF
CDR3 DNA: TGTGCCTGGGGTGGGGGAGGGAGCATTCAGTACTTC

D gene: TRBD2
J gene: TRBJ2-7
clone size: NA
V gene: TRBV30
CDR3 protein: CAWSSSGRPYEQYF
CDR3 DNA: TGTGCCTGGAGTTCTAGCGGGAGACCCTACGAGCAGTACTTC

D gene: TRBD2
J gene: TRBJ2-1
clone size: NA
V gene: TRBV5-1
CDR3 protein: CASSLLAGGLGNEQFF
CDR3 DNA: TGCGCCAGCAGCCTCCTAGCGGGGGGGCTAGGGAATGAGCAGTTCTTC